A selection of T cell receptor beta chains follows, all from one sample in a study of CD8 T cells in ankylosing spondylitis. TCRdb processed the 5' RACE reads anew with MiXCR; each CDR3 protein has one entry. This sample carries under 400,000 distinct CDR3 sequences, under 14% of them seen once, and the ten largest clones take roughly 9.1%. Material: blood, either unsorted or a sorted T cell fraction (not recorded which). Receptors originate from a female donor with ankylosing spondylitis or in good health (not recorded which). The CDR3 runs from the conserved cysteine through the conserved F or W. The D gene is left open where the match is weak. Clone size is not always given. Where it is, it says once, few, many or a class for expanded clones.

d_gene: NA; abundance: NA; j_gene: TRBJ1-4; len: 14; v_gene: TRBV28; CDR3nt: TGTGCCAGCACAATGGGGACGTTTAATGAAAAACTGTTTTTT; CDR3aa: CASTMGTFNEKLFF
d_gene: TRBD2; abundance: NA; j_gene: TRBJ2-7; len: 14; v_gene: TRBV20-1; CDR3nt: TGCAGTGCTAGGGGGGGGACTAGTGCCAGGAAGCAGTACTTC; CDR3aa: CSARGGTSARKQYF
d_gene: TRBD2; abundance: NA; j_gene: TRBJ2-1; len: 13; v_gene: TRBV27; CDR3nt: TGTGCCAGCAGTTTATCCCGGGGGGAACGACACTTCTTC; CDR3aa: CASSLSRGERHFF
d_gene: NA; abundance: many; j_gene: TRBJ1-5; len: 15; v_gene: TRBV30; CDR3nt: TGTGCCTGGAGTACTTCTGTGTGGGGCAATCAGCCCCAGCATTTT; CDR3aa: CAWSTSVWGNQPQHF
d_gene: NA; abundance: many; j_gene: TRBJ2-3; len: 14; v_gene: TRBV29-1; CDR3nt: TGCAGCGCCGTAACAGGGTTCAGCACAGATACGCAGTATTTT; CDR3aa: CSAVTGFSTDTQYF
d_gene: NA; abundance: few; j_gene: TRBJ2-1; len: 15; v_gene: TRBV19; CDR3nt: TGTGCCAGTAGTATAGATAAGGCTAGCAGGTATGAGCAGTTCTTC; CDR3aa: CASSIDKASRYEQFF
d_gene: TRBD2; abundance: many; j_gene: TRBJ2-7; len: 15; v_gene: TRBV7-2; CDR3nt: TGTGCCAGCAGCTCGCAAGCGGGAGGGCCTTCCGAGCAGTACTTC; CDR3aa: CASSSQAGGPSEQYF
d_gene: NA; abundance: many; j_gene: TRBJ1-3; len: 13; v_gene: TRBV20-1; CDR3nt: TGCAGTGCTAGCAGGGTAAATGGAAACACCATATATTTT; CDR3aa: CSASRVNGNTIYF
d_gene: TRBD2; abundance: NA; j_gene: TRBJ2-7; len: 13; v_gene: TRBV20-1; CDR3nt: TGCAGTGTTATCGCGGGGGGGGCCTACGAGCAGTACTTC; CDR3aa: CSVIAGGAYEQYF
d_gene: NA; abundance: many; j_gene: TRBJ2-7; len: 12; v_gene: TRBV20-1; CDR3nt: TGCAGTGTAAGTAGCGGAGCATACGAGCAGTACTTC; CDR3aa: CSVSSGAYEQYF
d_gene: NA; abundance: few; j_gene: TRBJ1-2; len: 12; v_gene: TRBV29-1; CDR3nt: TGCAGCGTTATCGGTCTCAACTATGGCTACACCTTC; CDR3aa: CSVIGLNYGYTF
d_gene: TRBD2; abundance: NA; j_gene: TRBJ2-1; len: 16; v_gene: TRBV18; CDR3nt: TGTGCCAGCTCTTTTAACTCCGGGACTATGATCAATGAGCAGTTCTTC; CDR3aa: CASSFNSGTMINEQFF
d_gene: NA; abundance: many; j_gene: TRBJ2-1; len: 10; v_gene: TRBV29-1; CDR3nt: TGCAGCTCGGGGCACAATGAGCAGTTCTTC; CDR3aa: CSSGHNEQFF
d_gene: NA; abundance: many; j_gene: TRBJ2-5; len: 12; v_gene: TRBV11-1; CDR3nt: TGTGCCAGCAGCTTTGGGGGGGAGACCCAGTACTTC; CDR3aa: CASSFGGETQYF
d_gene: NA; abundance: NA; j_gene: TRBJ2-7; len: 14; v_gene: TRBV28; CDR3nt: TGTGCCAGCAGTAGAGACAGGAACCCCTACGAGCAGTACTTC; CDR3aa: CASSRDRNPYEQYF
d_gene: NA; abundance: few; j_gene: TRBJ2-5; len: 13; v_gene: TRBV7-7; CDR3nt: TGTGCCAGCAGCTCCGCCGGGGGAGAGACCCAGTACTTC; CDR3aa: CASSSAGGETQYF
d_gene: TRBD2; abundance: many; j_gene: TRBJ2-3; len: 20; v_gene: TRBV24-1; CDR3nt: TGTGCCACCAGTGATTCATCCGGGACTAGCGGCACTTATCACACAGATACGCAGTATTTT; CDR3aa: CATSDSSGTSGTYHTDTQYF
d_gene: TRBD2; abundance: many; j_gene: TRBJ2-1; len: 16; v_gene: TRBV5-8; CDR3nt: TGTGCCAGCAGCTTGGCCATGACTAGCGTTTGGAATGAGCAGTTCTTC; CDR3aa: CASSLAMTSVWNEQFF
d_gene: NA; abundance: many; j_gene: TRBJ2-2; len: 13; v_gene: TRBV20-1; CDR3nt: TGCAGTGCATCACAGGGATGGGCCGGGGAGCTGTTTTTT; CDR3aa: CSASQGWAGELFF
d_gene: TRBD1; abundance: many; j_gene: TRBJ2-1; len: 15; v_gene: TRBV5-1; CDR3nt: TGCGCCAGCAGCCCGGGACAGGGGGTAGTAGATGAGCAGTTCTTC; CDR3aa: CASSPGQGVVDEQFF
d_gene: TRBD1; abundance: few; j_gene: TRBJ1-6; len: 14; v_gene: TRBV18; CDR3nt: TGTGCCAGCTCACCAAACACAGGGGATTCACCCCTCCACTTT; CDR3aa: CASSPNTGDSPLHF
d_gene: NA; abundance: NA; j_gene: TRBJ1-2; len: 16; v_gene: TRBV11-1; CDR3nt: TGTGCCAGCAGCCTCCGGGTGAGGGGCCAGGACTATGGCTACACCTTC; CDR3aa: CASSLRVRGQDYGYTF
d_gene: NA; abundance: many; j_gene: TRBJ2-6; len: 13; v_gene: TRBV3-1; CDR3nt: TGTGCCAGCAGGGACGCTGGGGCCAACGTCCTGACTTTC; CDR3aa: CASRDAGANVLTF
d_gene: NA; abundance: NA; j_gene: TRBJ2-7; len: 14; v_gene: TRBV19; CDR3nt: TGTGCCAGTAGCCCAACAGGCAACTCCTACGAGCAGTACTTC; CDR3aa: CASSPTGNSYEQYF
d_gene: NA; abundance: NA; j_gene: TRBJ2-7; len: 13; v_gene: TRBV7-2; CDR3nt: TGTGCCAGCAGCCCCCCCGTGGACTACGAGCAGTACTTC; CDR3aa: CASSPPVDYEQYF
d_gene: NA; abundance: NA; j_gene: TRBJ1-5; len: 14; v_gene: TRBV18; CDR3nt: TGTGCCAGCTCGGGGGGGGAACCGAATCAGCCCCAGCATTTT; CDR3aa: CASSGGEPNQPQHF
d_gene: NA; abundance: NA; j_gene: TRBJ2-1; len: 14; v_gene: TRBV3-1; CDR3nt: TGTGCCAGCAGCCAAGGAACAAAGGGCAATGAGCAGTTCTTC; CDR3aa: CASSQGTKGNEQFF
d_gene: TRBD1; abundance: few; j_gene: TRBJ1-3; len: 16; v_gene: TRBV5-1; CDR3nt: TGCGCCAGCAGCGCCGAGGACAGGGCGGAACGAAACACCATATATTTT; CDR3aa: CASSAEDRAERNTIYF